The 32 T cell receptor beta chains listed next were all sequenced from one sample in a study of blood T cell repertoires in COVID-19. The method was immunoSEQ multiplex PCR; TCRdb's version includes in-frame clones alone and lacks a portion of them. The sample lists some 360,000 clones; roughly 87% were seen once. What was sequenced was peripheral blood. All receptors derive from a woman aged 55-70 years with COVID-19, enrolled during active disease.

This rearrangement joins TRBV6-2 or TRBV6-3 to TRBJ1-2; 10 bases are a match to TRBD1. The CDR3 runs 14 residues. From germline, CDR1 is MNHEY and CDR2 SVGEGT. V shed 5 bases and J 4 bases; nucleotides not matched to a gene: 4. Here the CDR3 reads CASSLWTGGYGYTF. The CDR3 region has the DNA TGTGCCAGCAGTCTGTGGACAGGGGGCTATGGCTACACCTTC.

The CDR3 DNA follows: TGTGCCAGCAGTATAAGACAGGCTAACTATGGCTACACCTTC. Translated, it gives CASSIRQANYGYTF. The V call is TRBV28, the J call TRBJ1-2; D might be TRBD1 (6 bases). The germline V gene encodes CDR1 MDHEN and CDR2 SYDVKM. V was pared by 5 bases and J by 0 bases, with 10 bases between. CDR3 length equals 14 residues.

The chain carries TRBV6-1 and TRBJ1-3; 12 bases agree with TRBD1. Losses at the gene ends were 4 bases for V and 3 bases for J; bases not matched to a gene: 13. The CDR3 runs to 19 residues. Germline-derived CDR1 and CDR2 are MNHNS and SASEGT. This CDR3 reads CASSVGTGGLITGGNTIYF. The DNA for the CDR3 is TGTGCCAGCAGTGTCGGGACAGGGGGCCTCATTACGGGTGGAAACACCATATATTTT.

This rearrangement joins TRBV19 to TRBJ2-1; a possible D gene is TRBD2 (5 bases). V gave up 4 bases and J gave up 5 bases, with 21 bases separating them. CDR1 LNHDA and CDR2 SQIVND come from the germline V gene (reference sequence). This CDR3 is built from 17 residues. CDR3 sequence (DNA): TGTGCCAGTAGTAGCCCCGGTCCTAGGGAGTCCCACAATGAGCAGTTCTTC. Amino acids: CASSSPGPRESHNEQFF.

The rearrangement uses TRBV7-3 and TRBJ2-4, with 7 bases lining up with TRBD1. The germline gives CDR1 SGHTA, CDR2 FQGTGA. This CDR3 has 16 residues. The trim removed 1 base at V and 6 bases at J, leaving 9 bases unmatched. CDR3: CASSLRPGDSANIQYF. As DNA, the CDR3 is TGTGCCAGCAGCTTAAGGCCTGGGGACAGTGCAAACATTCAGTACTTC.

This chain uses TRBV18 with TRBJ1-1; D call uncertain. The CDR3 loop spans 16 amino acids. Trimming removed 2 bases from V and 1 base from J, with 14 bases in between. The germline V gene has CDR1 KGHSH and CDR2 LQKENI. CDR3 in amino acids: CASSPNARSENTEAFF. In DNA, the CDR3 is TGTGCCAGCTCACCAAACGCGCGGTCCGAGAACACTGAAGCTTTCTTT.

J is TRBJ1-4 and V is TRBV7-2; D gene uncertain. This CDR3 is 15 amino acids long. Germline CDR1 is SGHTA and CDR2 is FQGNSA. With 6 bases removed from V and 0 bases from J, the gap between germline ends came to 11 bases. The CDR3: CASSITGTTNEKLFF. DNA of the CDR3: TGTGCCAGCAGTATAACGGGTACAACTAATGAAAAACTGTTTTTT.

This clone appeared once. CDR3: CASRQGALSYGYTF. DNA of the CDR3: TGTGCCAGCAGACAGGGGGCACTTAGTTATGGCTACACCTTC. The chain has TRBV7-2 and TRBJ1-2, with 9 bases lining up with TRBD1. Germline V gives CDR1 SGHTA, CDR2 FQGNSA. The CDR3 spans 14 residues. The V segment lost 6 bases and the J segment 5 bases; nucleotides outside the gene matches: 7.

Comments on this clone: One junction end does not reproduce the germline sequence, and a read error may be involved. This chain joins TRBV7-7 and TRBJ2-5; D remains ambiguous. This CDR3 has 15 amino acids. From germline, CDR1 is SSHAT and CDR2 FNYEAQ (reference sequence). The CDR3 here is CASSLGTGPQETQYF. For the CDR3, the DNA is TGTGCTAGCAGCTTAGGAACTGGGCCTCAAGAGACCCAGTACTTC.

The chain employs TRBV12-3 or TRBV12-4 and TRBJ1-1; D is perhaps TRBD1 (5 bases). The CDR3 runs 13 residues. V lost 7 bases and J lost 1, with 10 bases in between. The CDR3 nucleotides are TGTGCCAGCACCAGCCAGGGGAACACTGAAGCTTTCTTT. Translation: CASTSQGNTEAFF.

The chain recombines TRBV9 with TRBJ1-2, with D maybe TRBD1 (5 bases). Per the germline V gene, CDR1 is SGDLS and CDR2 is YYNGEE. The CDR3 contains 13 residues. V was trimmed by 3 bases and J by 4 bases, leaving 10 bases between them. CDR3 sequence reads: CASSEAGGYGYTF. CDR3 DNA: TGTGCCAGCAGCGAGGCGGGGGGCTATGGCTACACCTTC.

The chain employs TRBV7-9 and TRBJ2-3, with 8 bases fitting TRBD2. Trimming removed 5 bases from V and 4 bases from J; junction bases left unmatched: 5. Germline V gene data show CDR1 as SEHNR and CDR2 as FQNEAQ (reference sequence). The CDR3 runs to 14 residues. This CDR3 is CASSPGGGADTQYF. The CDR3 nucleotides are TGTGCCAGCAGCCCCGGGGGGGGCGCAGATACGCAGTATTTT.

V gene TRBV24-1 combines with J gene TRBJ1-5; 8 bases agree with TRBD1. This CDR3 contains 23 residues. After removal of 1 base from V and 6 bases from J, the junction contained 28 bases not matched to a gene. Germline values: CDR1 KGHDR, CDR2 SFDVKD. CDR3 coding DNA: TGTGCCACCAGTGATTTTTTCCCCACTAAAATAGGGCCGACAGGGGAATTGTGTCAGCCCCAGCATTTT. Amino acids: CATSDFFPTKIGPTGELCQPQHF.

The chain couples TRBV19 to TRBJ2-7, with 12 bases that match TRBD1. With 6 bases clipped from V and 2 bases from J, the junction kept 5 bases outside the gene matches. The CDR3 spans 15 residues. Germline V gene data show CDR1 as LNHDA and CDR2 as SQIVND (reference sequence). The CDR3 DNA follows: TGTGCCAGTAGCGGGACAGGGGGCAGGACCTACGAGCAGTACTTC. This codes for CASSGTGGRTYEQYF.

The chain has TRBV18 and TRBJ2-7; 7 bases align to TRBD1. The V gene end was trimmed by 5 bases and the J gene end by 3 bases; junction bases not matched to a gene: 4. Germline-derived CDR1 and CDR2 are KGHSH and LQKENI. This CDR3 is 13 amino acids long. The CDR3 nucleotides are TGTGCCAGCTCATACGACAGGGACTACGAGCAGTACTTC. Residues: CASSYDRDYEQYF.

The chain is built from TRBV19 and TRBJ2-5; the match to TRBD1 covers 7 bases. Germline loops: CDR1 LNHDA, CDR2 SQIVND (reference sequence). The V and J ends lost 6 bases and 4 bases, in that order; junction bases with no gene match: 8. This CDR3 is built from 14 residues. The CDR3 region is CASRPTGLGETQYF. In DNA form, the CDR3 reads TGTGCCAGTAGACCGACAGGGTTGGGAGAGACCCAGTACTTC. Complete variable domain (other parts from reference TRBV19 and TRBJ2-5): DGGITQSPKYLFRKEGQNVTLSCEQNLNHDAMYWYRQDPGQGLRLIYYSQIVNDFQKGDIAEGYSVSREKKESFPLTVTSAQKNPTAFYLCASRPTGLGETQYFGPGTRLLVL.

This rearrangement joins TRBV7-3 to TRBJ2-2; D may be TRBD2 (6 bases). The CDR3 sequence is 15 residues long. Germline V gene sequence: CDR1 SGHTA, CDR2 FQGTGA. V was trimmed by 2 bases and J by 6 bases, leaving 13 bases between them. The CDR3 here is CASSLYLGGAGELFF. The CDR3 DNA reads as TGTGCCAGCAGCTTATATTTAGGAGGGGCCGGGGAGCTGTTTTTT.

J is TRBJ2-4 and V is TRBV13; TRBD1 matches at 8 bases. Germline CDR1 is PRHDT and CDR2 is FYEKMQ (reference sequence). The CDR3 is made up of 12 amino acids. With V trimmed by 6 bases and J by 8 bases, 3 bases remained unmatched. For the CDR3, the DNA is TGTGCCAGCAGTTCACAGGGGGACATTCAGTACTTC. Its protein product is CASSSQGDIQYF.

The rearrangement links TRBV19 to TRBJ2-3, with 7 bases lining up with TRBD2. CDR1 and CDR2 from the germline V gene are LNHDA and SQIVND (reference sequence). V was pared by 8 bases and J by 0 bases, with 5 bases of the junction left unmatched. The CDR3 has 14 amino acids. As DNA, the CDR3 is TGTGCCAGTTCAAGACTAGCCAGCACAGATACGCAGTATTTT. Translating it yields CASSRLASTDTQYF.

This chain connects TRBV7-3 to TRBJ1-4, with D possibly TRBD1 on 5 matching bases. The ends were cut back, 0 bases at V and 3 bases at J, with 14 bases in the middle. This CDR3 is built from 17 residues. Germline loops: CDR1 SGHTA, CDR2 FQGTGA. This CDR3 reads CASSLTGRVDSNEKLFF. The DNA of the CDR3 is TGTGCCAGCAGCTTAACGGGCAGGGTGGATTCTAATGAAAAACTGTTTTTT.

This chain joins TRBV3-1 (or the pseudogene TRBV3-2) and TRBJ2-1; 9 bases are a match to TRBD1. This CDR3 has 15 amino acids. From germline, CDR1 is LGHDT and CDR2 YNNKEL (reference sequence). After removal of 4 bases from V and 8 bases from J, the junction contained 9 bases not matched to a gene. CDR3 amino acids: CASSPRTGAGDEQFF. Written as DNA, the CDR3 is TGTGCCAGCAGCCCCCGGACAGGGGCCGGAGATGAGCAGTTCTTC.

The sample holds one count of this clone. The rearrangement joins TRBV6-1 to TRBJ2-6; maybe TRBD2 (6 bases). V was trimmed by 2 bases and J by 0 bases, leaving 14 bases between them. Germline V lookup: CDR1 MNHNS, CDR2 SASEGT. The CDR3 is 18 amino acids. CDR3 nucleotides: TGTGCCAGCAGTGAACAAGGGACTGTGAACTCTGGGGCCAACGTCCTGACTTTC. The encoded protein is CASSEQGTVNSGANVLTF.

The CDR3 loop is CASSLQGEGGYTF. The CDR3 DNA is TGTGCCAGCAGCCTACAGGGTGAAGGCGGCTACACCTTC. The gene calls are TRBV2 and TRBJ1-2; tentative D call: TRBD1 (6 bases). Looked up from germline, CDR1 is SNHLY and CDR2 is FYNNEI. This CDR3 is 13 amino acids long. Trimming took 6 bases from V and 8 from J, leaving 16 bases between them.

This chain links TRBV19 with TRBJ2-2; D might be TRBD2 (5 bases). This CDR3 spans 15 amino acids. Germline CDR1 is LNHDA and CDR2 is SQIVND (reference sequence). V lost 4 bases to trimming and J lost 2 bases, with 11 bases between them. The CDR3 loop is CASSSQRLNTGELFF. The CDR3 DNA follows: TGTGCCAGTAGTAGCCAGCGGTTAAACACCGGGGAGCTGTTTTTT. Full variable domain (remainder filled in from reference TRBV19 and TRBJ2-2): DGGITQSPKYLFRKEGQNVTLSCEQNLNHDAMYWYRQDPGQGLRLIYYSQIVNDFQKGDIAEGYSVSREKKESFPLTVTSAQKNPTAFYLCASSSQRLNTGELFFGEGSRLTVL.

Turning to this clone: One junction end disagrees with the germline gene, perhaps due to a read error. The chain links TRBV11-2 to TRBJ2-1, with unresolved D. The CDR3 sequence is 11 residues long. Per germline, CDR1 SGHAT and CDR2 FQNNGV. Here the CDR3 DNA reads TGTGCCAGCAGCTTAGGGCCTGAGCGGTTCTTC. Its protein product is CASSLGPERFF.

The genes are TRBV7-2 and TRBJ1-1; 7 nucleotides agree with TRBD1. The length of the CDR3 is 13 residues. Germline V gene lookup returns CDR1 SGHTA and CDR2 FQGNSA. V dropped 4 bases and J dropped 8; count of bases not matched to a gene: 7. This CDR3 is CASSSDRAREAFF. CDR3 bases: TGTGCCAGCAGCTCCGACAGGGCAAGGGAAGCTTTCTTT.

This rearrangement joins TRBV27 to TRBJ2-7; 8 nucleotides match TRBD1. The CDR3 sequence is 14 residues long. The germline V gene encodes CDR1 MNHEY and CDR2 SMNVEV (reference sequence). With V trimmed by 4 bases and J by 3 bases, 5 bases remained unmatched. CDR3 sequence reads: CASSSRQGYYEQYF. The CDR3 nucleotides read TGTGCCAGCAGTTCCCGACAGGGGTACTACGAGCAGTACTTC.

The chain couples TRBV28 to TRBJ1-2; 10 bases fit TRBD1. CDR1 and CDR2 (germline): MDHEN, SYDVKM. Trimming at V came to 5 bases and at J to 7 bases, leaving 4 bases not matched to a gene. This CDR3 region has 13 residues. As DNA, the CDR3 is TGTGCCAGCAGTCGGACAGGGGGTTTTGGCTACACCTTC. It translates to CASSRTGGFGYTF.

This clone is a singleton in its sample. The gene calls are TRBV5-1 and TRBJ1-6; TRBD1 agrees at 8 bases. Germline lookup yields CDR1 SGHRS and CDR2 YFSETQ. The CDR3 extends over 16 amino acids. Trimming took 0 bases from V and 6 from J; bases not matched to a gene: 5. The chain's CDR3 is CASSLAGGQVNSPLHF. CDR3 DNA sequence: TGCGCCAGCAGCTTGGCCGGGGGACAGGTTAATTCACCCCTCCACTTT.

The CDR3 DNA follows: TGTGCCAGCAGCTTAACGGTCGGCGGCCAAAGGAACACTGAAGCTTTCTTT. Its protein is CASSLTVGGQRNTEAFF. The chain employs TRBV7-3 and TRBJ1-1; D is undetermined. The CDR3 runs 17 residues. Germline CDR1 reads SGHTA; CDR2 reads FQGTGA. V gave up 0 bases and J gave up 1 base, with 15 bases separating them.

This rearrangement joins TRBV7-9 to TRBJ1-6; possible D gene TRBD1, 6 bases. Germline V gene data show CDR1 as SEHNR and CDR2 as FQNEAQ (reference sequence). This CDR3 comprises 16 residues. The V end lost 5 bases, the J end lost 7 bases, and 18 bases lay between the germline ends. The CDR3 reads CASSGPTGKGNSPLHF. In DNA form, the CDR3 reads TGTGCCAGCAGCGGACCTACAGGGAAGGGGAATTCACCCCTCCACTTT.

The J gene is TRBJ1-4, the V gene TRBV19; unclear D gene. The length of the CDR3 is 13 residues. Trimming cost V 5 bases and J 6 bases, with 10 bases left between them. Looked up from germline, CDR1 is LNHDA and CDR2 is SQIVND (reference sequence). The CDR3 sequence: CASSPRTHEKLFF. The CDR3 nucleotides read TGTGCCAGTAGTCCGAGAACCCATGAAAAACTGTTTTTT.